This TCR beta chain was sequenced in a study of T cell repertoires in cytomegalovirus infection. Study summary: Indications of both CMV infection and matching HLA type were provided by public TCR beta signatures. Whole-study findings and limits: Predominance within the ex vivo response was attributable to HLA-C-restricted CMV-specific TCR beta clonotypes.

On this clonotype: Its specificity is not known.

Each CDR3 protein is one row after TCRdb ran MiXCR on the reads. The sample lists around 450,000 distinct CDR3 sequences; approximately 32% were seen once. The CDR3 spans 15 residues. Germline V CDR1 and CDR2: SGHDT, YYEEEE. V was trimmed by 1 base and J by 3 bases, leaving 10 bases between them. The source of this sequence is a human donor in good health (CMV status not recorded). Some clones in this sample may be carry-over from other donors' samples. Sequencing was performed on PBMCs. The chain combines TRBV5-6 with TRBJ1-4; D unclear. The CDR3, as DNA: TGTGCCAGCAGCTTGAGGAACCGAGCTAATGAAAAACTGTTTTTT. As protein: CASSLRNRANEKLFF.